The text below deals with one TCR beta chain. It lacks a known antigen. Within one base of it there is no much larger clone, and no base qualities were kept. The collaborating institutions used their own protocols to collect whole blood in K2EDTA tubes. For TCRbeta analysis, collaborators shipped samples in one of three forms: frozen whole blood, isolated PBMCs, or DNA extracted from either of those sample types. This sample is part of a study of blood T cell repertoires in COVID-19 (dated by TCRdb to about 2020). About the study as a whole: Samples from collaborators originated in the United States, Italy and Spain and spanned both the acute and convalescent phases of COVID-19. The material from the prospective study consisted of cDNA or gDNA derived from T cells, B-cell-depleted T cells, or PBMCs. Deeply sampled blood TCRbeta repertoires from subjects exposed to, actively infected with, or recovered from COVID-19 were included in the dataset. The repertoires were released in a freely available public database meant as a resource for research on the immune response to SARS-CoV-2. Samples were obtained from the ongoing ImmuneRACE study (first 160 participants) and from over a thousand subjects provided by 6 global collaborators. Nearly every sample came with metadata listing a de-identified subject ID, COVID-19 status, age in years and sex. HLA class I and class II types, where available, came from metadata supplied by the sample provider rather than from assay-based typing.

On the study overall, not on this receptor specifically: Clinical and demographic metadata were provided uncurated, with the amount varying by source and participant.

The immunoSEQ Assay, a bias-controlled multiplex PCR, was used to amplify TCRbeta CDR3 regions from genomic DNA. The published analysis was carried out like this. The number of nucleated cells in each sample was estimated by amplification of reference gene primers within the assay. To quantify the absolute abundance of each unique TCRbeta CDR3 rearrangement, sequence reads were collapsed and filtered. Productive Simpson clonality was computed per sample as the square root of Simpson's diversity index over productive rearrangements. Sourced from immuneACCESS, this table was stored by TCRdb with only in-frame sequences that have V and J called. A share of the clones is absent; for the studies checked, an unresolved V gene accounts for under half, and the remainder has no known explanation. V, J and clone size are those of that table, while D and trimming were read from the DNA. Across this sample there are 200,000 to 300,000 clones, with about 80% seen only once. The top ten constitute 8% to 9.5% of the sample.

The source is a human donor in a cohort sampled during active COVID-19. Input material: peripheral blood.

The DNA reads as follows: TGTGCCAGTGTCGCTAACTATGGCTACACCTTC. Its product reads: CASVANYGYTF. Rearrangement joined TRBV19 to TRBJ1-2; no D gene call is confident. Trimming costs V 8 bases and J 0 bases, and their ends lie 4 bases apart. The CDR3 covers 11 residues, taking in both the cysteine and the phenylalanine. The kept DNA is CDR3 alone, 33 bases in frame from the first base. The germline V gene (reference sequence) yields LNHDA for CDR1 and SQIVND for CDR2.